The TCR beta chain described here comes from a study of blood T cell repertoires in COVID-19. Study at large: Sites across the United States, Italy and Spain contributed samples from acute and convalescent COVID-19. Sources were T cells, B-cell-depleted T cells, or PBMCs; the material itself was cDNA or gDNA.

In this sample, this clone turned up a few times. The ends were cut back, 3 bases at V and 8 bases at J, with 13 bases in the middle. Germline assignment: CDR1 SGHAT and CDR2 FQNNGV. CDR3 length: 14 residues. Authors' methods: It was from reference gene primer amplification that nucleated cell counts were estimated. The repertoire was sequenced with immunoSEQ multiplex PCR; TCRdb's copy has only in-frame clones and lacks some. V, J and clone size are taken as reported in that table, and D and trimming were inferred from the DNA itself. The sample shows roughly 11,000 clones, 88% of them seen only once.

Source material: peripheral blood. J is TRBJ1-4 and V is TRBV11-2; no reliable D call. This receptor was identified in a human donor in a cohort sampled during active COVID-19. The CDR3 sequence: CASSFGPRGEKLFF. The CDR3 coding sequence is TGTGCCAGCAGCTTTGGGCCACGTGGGGAAAAACTGTTTTTT.